Reported below is one T cell receptor beta chain. Its antigen is not identified. This specimen belongs to a study of T cell responses to AZD1222 COVID-19 vaccine. Study-level findings and limits: Only after the peak T cell response were repertoires sampled.

CDR1 and CDR2 from the germline V gene are LNHNV and YYDKDF (reference sequence). V lost 3 bases, J lost 0 bases, and 15 bases lay in between. The CDR3 has 17 amino acids. Profiled with immunoSEQ multiplex PCR; TCRdb holds only in-frame clones, not every one. Altogether 100,000 or so clones are present, 70% to 90% being singletons, with the ten largest covering 2.5% to 3%. This chain links TRBV15 with TRBJ1-5; maybe TRBD1 (6 bases). The sequence came from an adult in good health. Material: peripheral blood, obtained on day 0 of AZD1222 vaccination. As DNA, the CDR3 is TGTGCCACCAGCAGCCACCGGGACAAAATTAGCAATCAGCCCCAGCATTTT. This encodes CATSSHRDKISNQPQHF.